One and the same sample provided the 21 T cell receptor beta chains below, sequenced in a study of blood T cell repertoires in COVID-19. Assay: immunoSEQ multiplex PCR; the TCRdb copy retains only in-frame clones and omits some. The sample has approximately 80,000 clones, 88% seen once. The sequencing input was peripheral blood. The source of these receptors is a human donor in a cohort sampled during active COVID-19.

The CDR3 nucleotides read TGTGCCAGCAGCTTAGCCACAGCATCATTCTCTAATTCACCCCTCCACTTT. Translating it yields CASSLATASFSNSPLHF. The chain links TRBV7-2 to TRBJ1-6; D uncertain. The CDR3 runs 17 residues. The germline V gene encodes CDR1 SGHTA and CDR2 FQGNSA. Trimming cost V 0 bases and J 6 bases, with 15 bases left between them.

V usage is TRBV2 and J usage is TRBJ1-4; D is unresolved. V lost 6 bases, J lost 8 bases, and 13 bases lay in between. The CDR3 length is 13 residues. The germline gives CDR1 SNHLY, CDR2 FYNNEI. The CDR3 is CASRVFHGEKLFF. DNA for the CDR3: TGTGCCAGCAGGGTTTTTCACGGGGAAAAACTGTTTTTT. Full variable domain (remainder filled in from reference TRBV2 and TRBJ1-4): EPEVTQTPSHQVTQMGQEVILRCVPISNHLYFYWYRQILGQKVEFLVSFYNNEISEKSEIFDDQFSVERPDGSNFTLKIRSTKLEDSAMYFCASRVFHGEKLFFGSGTQLSVL.

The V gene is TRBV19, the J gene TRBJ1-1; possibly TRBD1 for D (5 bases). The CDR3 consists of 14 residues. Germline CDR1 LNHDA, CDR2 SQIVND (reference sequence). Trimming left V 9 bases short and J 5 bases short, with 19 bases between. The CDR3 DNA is TGTGCCAGCGTAAGAAGGGAGGCAGGGACTGAAGCTTTCTTT. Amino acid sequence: CASVRREAGTEAFF. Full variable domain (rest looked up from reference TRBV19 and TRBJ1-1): DGGITQSPKYLFRKEGQNVTLSCEQNLNHDAMYWYRQDPGQGLRLIYYSQIVNDFQKGDIAEGYSVSREKKESFPLTVTSAQKNPTAFYLCASVRREAGTEAFFGQGTRLTVV.

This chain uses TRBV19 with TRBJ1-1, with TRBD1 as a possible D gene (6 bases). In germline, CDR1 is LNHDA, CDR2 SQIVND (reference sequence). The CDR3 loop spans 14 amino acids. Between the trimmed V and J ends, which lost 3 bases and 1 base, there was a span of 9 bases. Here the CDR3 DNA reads TGTGCCAGTAGTATTCTGGGGGCGAACACTGAAGCTTTCTTT. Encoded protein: CASSILGANTEAFF.

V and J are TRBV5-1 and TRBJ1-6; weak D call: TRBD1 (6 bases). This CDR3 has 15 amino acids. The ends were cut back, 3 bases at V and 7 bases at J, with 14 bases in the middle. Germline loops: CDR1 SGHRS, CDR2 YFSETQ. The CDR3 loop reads CASSWETGQNSPLHF. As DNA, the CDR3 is TGCGCCAGCAGCTGGGAGACAGGACAGAATTCACCCCTCCACTTT. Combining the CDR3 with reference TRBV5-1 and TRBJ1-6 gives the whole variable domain KAGVTQTPRYLIKTRGQQVTLSCSPISGHRSVSWYQQTPGQGLQFLFEYFSETQRNKGNFPGRFSGRQFSNSRSEMNVSTLELGDSALYLCASSWETGQNSPLHFGNGTRLTVT.

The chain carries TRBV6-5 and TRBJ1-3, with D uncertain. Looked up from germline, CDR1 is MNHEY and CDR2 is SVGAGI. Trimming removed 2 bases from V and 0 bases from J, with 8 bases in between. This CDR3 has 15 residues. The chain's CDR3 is CASSYRQNSGNTIYF. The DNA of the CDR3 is TGTGCCAGCAGTTACCGACAAAACTCTGGAAACACCATATATTTT.

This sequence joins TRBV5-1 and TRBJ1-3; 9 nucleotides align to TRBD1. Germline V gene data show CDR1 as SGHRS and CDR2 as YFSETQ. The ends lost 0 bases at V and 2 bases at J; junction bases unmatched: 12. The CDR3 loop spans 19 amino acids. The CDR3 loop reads CASSLAGQGIRWTGNTIYF. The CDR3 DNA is TGCGCCAGCAGCTTGGCGGGACAGGGAATTAGGTGGACTGGAAACACCATATATTTT. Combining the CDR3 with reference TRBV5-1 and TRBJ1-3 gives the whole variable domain KAGVTQTPRYLIKTRGQQVTLSCSPISGHRSVSWYQQTPGQGLQFLFEYFSETQRNKGNFPGRFSGRQFSNSRSEMNVSTLELGDSALYLCASSLAGQGIRWTGNTIYFGEGSWLTVV.

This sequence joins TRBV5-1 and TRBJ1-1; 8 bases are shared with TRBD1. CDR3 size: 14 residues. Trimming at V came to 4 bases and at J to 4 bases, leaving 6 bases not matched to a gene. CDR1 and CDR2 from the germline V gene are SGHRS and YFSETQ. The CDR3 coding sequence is TGCGCCAGCAGCCCTGGACAGGGTGGCACTGAAGCTTTCTTT. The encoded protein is CASSPGQGGTEAFF.

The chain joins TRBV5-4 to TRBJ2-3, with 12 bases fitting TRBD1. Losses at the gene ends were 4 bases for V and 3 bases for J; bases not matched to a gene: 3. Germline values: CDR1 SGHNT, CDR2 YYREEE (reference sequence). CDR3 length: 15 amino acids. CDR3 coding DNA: TGTGCCAGCAGCCGGGACAGGGGGCGAACAGATACGCAGTATTTT. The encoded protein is CASSRDRGRTDTQYF.

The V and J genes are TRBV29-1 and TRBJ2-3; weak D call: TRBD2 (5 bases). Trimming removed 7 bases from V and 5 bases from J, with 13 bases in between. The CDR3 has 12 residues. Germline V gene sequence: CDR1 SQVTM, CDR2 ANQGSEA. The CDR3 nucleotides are TGCAGCGCAGAACTAGAGGTAGATACGCAGTATTTT. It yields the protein CSAELEVDTQYF.

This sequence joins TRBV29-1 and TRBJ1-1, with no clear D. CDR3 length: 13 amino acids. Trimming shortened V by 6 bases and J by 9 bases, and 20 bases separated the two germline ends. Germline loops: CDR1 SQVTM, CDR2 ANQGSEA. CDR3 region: CSVLQTGKLKAFF. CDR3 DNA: TGCAGCGTCCTGCAGACGGGAAAGTTAAAAGCTTTCTTT.

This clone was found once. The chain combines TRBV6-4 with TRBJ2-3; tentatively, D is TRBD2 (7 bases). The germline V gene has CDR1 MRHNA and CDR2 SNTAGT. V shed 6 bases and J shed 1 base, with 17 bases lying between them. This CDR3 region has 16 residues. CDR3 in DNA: TGTGCCAGCAGCCTTAAGGGGGGGGGACGCACAGATACGCAGTATTTT. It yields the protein CASSLKGGGRTDTQYF.

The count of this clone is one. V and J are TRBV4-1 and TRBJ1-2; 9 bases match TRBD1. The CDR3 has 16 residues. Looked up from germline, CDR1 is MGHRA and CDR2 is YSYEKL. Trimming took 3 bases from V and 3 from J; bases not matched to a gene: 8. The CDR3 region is CASSHVGQGIHYGYTF. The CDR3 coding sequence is TGCGCCAGCAGCCATGTCGGACAGGGGATTCACTATGGCTACACCTTC.

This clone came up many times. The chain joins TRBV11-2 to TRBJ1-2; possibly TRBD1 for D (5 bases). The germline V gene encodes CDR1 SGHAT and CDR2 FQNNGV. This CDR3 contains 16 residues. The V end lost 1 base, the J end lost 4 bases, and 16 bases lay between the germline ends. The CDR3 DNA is TGTGCCAGCAGCTTAGGAGGCCGGCAGGGATTCTATGGCTACACCTTC. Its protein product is CASSLGGRQGFYGYTF.

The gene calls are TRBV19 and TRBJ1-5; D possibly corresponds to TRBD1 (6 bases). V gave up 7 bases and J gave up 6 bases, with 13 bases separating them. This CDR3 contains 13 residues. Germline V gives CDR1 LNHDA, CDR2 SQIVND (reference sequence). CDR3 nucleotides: TGTGCCAGTACCGCCCTCAGGGGTCAGCCCCAGCATTTT. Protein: CASTALRGQPQHF. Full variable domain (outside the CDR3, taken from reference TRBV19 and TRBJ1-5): DGGITQSPKYLFRKEGQNVTLSCEQNLNHDAMYWYRQDPGQGLRLIYYSQIVNDFQKGDIAEGYSVSREKKESFPLTVTSAQKNPTAFYLCASTALRGQPQHFGDGTRLSIL.

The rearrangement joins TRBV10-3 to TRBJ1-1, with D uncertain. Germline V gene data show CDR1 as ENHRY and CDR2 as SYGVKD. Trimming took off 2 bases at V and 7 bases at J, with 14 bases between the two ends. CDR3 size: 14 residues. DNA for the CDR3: TGTGCCATCAGTGAGAGAGGGCAGGTAGATGAAGCTTTCTTT. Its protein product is CAISERGQVDEAFF.

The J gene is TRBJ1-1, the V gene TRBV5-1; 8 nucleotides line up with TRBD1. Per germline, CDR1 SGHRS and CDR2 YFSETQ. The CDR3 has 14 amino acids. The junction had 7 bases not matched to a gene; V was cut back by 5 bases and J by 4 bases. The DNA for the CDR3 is TGCGCCAGCAGACCAGGGACAGGACTCACTGAAGCTTTCTTT. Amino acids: CASRPGTGLTEAFF.

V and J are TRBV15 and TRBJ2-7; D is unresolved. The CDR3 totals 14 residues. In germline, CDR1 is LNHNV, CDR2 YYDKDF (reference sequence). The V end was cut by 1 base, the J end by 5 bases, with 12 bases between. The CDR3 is CATSRGGGRDEQYF. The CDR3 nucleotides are TGTGCCACCAGCAGAGGAGGTGGTCGGGACGAGCAGTACTTC.

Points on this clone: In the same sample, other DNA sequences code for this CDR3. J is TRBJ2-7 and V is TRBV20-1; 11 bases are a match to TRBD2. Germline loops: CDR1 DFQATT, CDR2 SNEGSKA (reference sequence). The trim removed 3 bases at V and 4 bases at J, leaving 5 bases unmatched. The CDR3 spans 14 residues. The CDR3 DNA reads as TGCAGTGCTAGTGGGACTAGCGGACTATACGAGCAGTACTTC. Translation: CSASGTSGLYEQYF.

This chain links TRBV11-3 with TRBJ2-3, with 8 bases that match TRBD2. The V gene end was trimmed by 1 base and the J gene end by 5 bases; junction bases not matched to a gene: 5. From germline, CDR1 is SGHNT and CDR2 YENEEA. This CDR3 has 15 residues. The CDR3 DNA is TGTGCCAGCAGCTTAGGGTGGCGGGGGGAAGATACGCAGTATTTT. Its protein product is CASSLGWRGEDTQYF.

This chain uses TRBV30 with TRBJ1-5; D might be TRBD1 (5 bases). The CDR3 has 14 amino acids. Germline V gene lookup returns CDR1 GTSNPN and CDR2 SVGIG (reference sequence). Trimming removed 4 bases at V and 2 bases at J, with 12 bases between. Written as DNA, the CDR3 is TGTGCCTGGACGGTAGGGGCTCGCAATCAGCCCCAGCATTTT. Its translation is CAWTVGARNQPQHF.